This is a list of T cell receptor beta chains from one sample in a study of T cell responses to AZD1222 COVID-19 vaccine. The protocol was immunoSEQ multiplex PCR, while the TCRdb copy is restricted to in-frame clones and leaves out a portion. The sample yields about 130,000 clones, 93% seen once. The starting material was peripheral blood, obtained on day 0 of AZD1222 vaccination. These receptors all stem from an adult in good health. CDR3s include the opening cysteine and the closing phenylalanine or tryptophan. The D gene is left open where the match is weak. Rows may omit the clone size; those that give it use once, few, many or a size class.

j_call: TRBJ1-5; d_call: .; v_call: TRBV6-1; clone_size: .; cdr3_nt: TGTGCCAGCAGTGAAGTCCAGCCCCAGCATTTT; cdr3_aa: CASSEVQPQHF
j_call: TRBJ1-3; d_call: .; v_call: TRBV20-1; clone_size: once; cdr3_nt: TGCAGTGCTAGTCCGTCTGGAAACACCATATATTTT; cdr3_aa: CSASPSGNTIYF
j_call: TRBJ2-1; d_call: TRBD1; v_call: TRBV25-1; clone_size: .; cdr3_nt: TGTGCCAGCAGTGACTTACAGGGGGCTCATGAGCAGTTCTTC; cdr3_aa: CASSDLQGAHEQFF
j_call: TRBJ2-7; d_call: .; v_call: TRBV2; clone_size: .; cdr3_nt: TGTGCCAGCAGTCCCCTACGGGGTAACGAGCAGTACTTC; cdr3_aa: CASSPLRGNEQYF
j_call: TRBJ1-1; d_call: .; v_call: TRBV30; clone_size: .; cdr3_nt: TGTGCCTGGACACAGGAAACTGAAGCTTTCTTT; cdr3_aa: CAWTQETEAFF
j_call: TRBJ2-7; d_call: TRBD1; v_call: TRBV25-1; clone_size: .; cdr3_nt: TGTGCCAGCAGTTCCGGGACAGTCTCCTACGAGCAGTACTTC; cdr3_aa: CASSSGTVSYEQYF
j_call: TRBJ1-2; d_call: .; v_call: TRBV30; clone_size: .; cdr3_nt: TGTGCCTGGAGTCTGACAGCCCAAAGCTATGGCTACACCTTC; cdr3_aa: CAWSLTAQSYGYTF
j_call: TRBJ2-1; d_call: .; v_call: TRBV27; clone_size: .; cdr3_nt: TGTGCCAGCACCCGACAGGCCGACTACAATGAGCAGTTCTTC; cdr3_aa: CASTRQADYNEQFF
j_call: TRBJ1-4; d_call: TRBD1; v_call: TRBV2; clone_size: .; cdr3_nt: TGTGCCAGCAGTGGCGACAGGGCCTTAGGGGCTGCAACTAATGAAAAACTGTTTTTT; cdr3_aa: CASSGDRALGAATNEKLFF
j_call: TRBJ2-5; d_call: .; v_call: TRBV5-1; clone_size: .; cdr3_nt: TGCGCCAGCAGCTTGGACGGGAGAGCCGAAGAGACCCAGTACTTC; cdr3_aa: CASSLDGRAEETQYF
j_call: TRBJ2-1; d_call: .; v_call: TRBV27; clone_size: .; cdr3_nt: TGTGCCAGCAGTTTCTCTAGCGTAAATGAGCAGTTCTTC; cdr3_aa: CASSFSSVNEQFF
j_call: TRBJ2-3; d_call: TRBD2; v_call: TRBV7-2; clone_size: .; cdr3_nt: TGTGCCAGCAGCTTCGCGGGAGGGCCAGATACGCAGTATTTT; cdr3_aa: CASSFAGGPDTQYF
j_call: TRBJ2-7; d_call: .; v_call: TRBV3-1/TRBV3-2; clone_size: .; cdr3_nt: TGTGCCAGCAGCCAAGAGGTGTTGACGGGTTCCTACGAGCAGTACTTC; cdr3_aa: CASSQEVLTGSYEQYF
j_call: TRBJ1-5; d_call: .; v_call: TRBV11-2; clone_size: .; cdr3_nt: TGTGCCAGCAGCAGGGGAACTAGCAATCAGCCCCAGCATTTT; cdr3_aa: CASSRGTSNQPQHF
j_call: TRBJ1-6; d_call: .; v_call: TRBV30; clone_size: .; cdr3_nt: TGTGCCTGGGCAGTCAGGGATAATTCACCCCTCCACTTT; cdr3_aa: CAWAVRDNSPLHF
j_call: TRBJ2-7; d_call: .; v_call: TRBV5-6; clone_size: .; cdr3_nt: TGTGCCAGCAGCCTTAACAGGCTACGCTCCTACGAGCAGTACTTC; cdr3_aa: CASSLNRLRSYEQYF
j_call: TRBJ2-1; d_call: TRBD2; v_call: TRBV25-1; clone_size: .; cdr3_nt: TGTGCCAGCAGTGAACAGGGAGGGCACTACAATGAGCAGTTCTTC; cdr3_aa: CASSEQGGHYNEQFF
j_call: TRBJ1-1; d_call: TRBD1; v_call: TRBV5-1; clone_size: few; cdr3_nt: TGCGCCAGCAGCGCGGATAGCGACAGGGGAAGTGAAGCTTTCTTT; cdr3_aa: CASSADSDRGSEAFF
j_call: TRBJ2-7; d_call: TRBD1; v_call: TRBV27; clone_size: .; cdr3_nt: TGTGCCAGCAGTTTAACACAGGGGCTCGAGCAGTACTTC; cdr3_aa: CASSLTQGLEQYF
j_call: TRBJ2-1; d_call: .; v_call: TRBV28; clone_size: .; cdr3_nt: TGTGCCAGCCTCAGAAGGGGCAATGAGCAGTTCTTC; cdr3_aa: CASLRRGNEQFF
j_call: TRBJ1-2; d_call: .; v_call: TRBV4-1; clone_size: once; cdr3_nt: TGCGCCAGCAGCCAAGATAAGGCAGTCAACTATGGCTACACCTTC; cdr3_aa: CASSQDKAVNYGYTF
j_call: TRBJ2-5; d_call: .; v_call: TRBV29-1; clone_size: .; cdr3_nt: TGCAGCGTTGAAGGAGGTGAGGGTCAAGAGACCCAGTACTTC; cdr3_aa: CSVEGGEGQETQYF
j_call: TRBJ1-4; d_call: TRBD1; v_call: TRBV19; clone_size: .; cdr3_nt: TGTGCCAGTAGTATATCAGGGGGCCGTGAAAAACTGTTTTTT; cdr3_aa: CASSISGGREKLFF
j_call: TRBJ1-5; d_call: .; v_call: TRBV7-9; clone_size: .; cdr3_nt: TGTGCCAGCAGCTTAGGCGGAGACGCAACCCATCAGCCCCAGCATTTT; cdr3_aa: CASSLGGDATHQPQHF
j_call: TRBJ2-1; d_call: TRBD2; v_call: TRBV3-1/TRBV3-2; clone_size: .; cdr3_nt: TGTGCCAGCAGGCGCGGGACTAGCGGATACAATGAGCAGTTCTTC; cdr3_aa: CASRRGTSGYNEQFF
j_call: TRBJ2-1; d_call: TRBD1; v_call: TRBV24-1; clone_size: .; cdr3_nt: TGTGCCACCAGTGGCGTCGGACAGGGCGTAAATGAGCAGTTCTTC; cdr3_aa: CATSGVGQGVNEQFF
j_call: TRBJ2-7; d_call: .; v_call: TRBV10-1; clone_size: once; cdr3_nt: TGCGCCAGCAGTGACAAAAACTACGAGCAGTACTTC; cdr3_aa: CASSDKNYEQYF
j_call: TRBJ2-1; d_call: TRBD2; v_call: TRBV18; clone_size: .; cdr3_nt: TGTGCCAGCTCAACCTCGACTAGCGGGAGCAATGAGCAGTTCTTC; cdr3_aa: CASSTSTSGSNEQFF
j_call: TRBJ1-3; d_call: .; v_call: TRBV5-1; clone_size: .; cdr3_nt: TGCGCCAGCAGCATATCGGGACCGACCTCTGGAAACACCATATATTTT; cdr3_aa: CASSISGPTSGNTIYF
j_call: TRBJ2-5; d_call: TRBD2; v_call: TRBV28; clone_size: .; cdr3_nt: TGTGCCAGCACCCGTACCGGGAGGGCCTTAGAGACCCAGTACTTC; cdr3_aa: CASTRTGRALETQYF
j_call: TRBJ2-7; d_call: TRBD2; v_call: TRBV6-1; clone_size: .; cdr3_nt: TGTGCCAGCAGTGAAGAATATTGGGGACTAGCGGGAGGGGAGCCCTACGAGCAGTACTTC; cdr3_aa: CASSEEYWGLAGGEPYEQYF
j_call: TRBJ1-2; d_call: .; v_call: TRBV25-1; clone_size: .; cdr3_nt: TGTGCCAGCCGGGGCCAAGTCTATTCCAGTGGCTACACCTTC; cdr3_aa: CASRGQVYSSGYTF
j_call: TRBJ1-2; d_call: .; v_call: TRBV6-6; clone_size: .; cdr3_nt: TGTGCCAGCAGTTACAGGGCAGAGGATGGCTACACCTTC; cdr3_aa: CASSYRAEDGYTF
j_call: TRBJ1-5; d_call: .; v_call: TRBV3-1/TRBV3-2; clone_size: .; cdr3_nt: TGTGCCAGCAGCCAAGATTTGTTTCAGCCCCAGCATTTT; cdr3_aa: CASSQDLFQPQHF
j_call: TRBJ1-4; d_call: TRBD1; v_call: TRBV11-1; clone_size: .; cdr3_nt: TGTGCCAGCAGCCCCAGGACAGGCGTGAATGAAAAACTGTTTTTT; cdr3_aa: CASSPRTGVNEKLFF
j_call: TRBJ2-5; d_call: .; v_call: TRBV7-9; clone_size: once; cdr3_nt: TGTGCCAGCAGCTTACGCTCGTACCAAGAGACCCAGTACTTC; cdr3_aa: CASSLRSYQETQYF
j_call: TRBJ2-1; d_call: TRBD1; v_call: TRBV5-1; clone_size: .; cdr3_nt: TGCGCCAGCAGCTTGAACGGACAGGGACGGAATGAGCAGTTCTTC; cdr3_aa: CASSLNGQGRNEQFF
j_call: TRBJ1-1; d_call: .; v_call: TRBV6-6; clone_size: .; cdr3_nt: TGTGCCAGCAGCCACGGGACGGGGAACACTGAAGCTTTCTTT; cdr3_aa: CASSHGTGNTEAFF
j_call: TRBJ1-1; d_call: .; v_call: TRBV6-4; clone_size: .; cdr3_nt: TGTGCCAGCAGTGAGCAGCCGAACACTGAAGCTTTCTTT; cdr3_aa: CASSEQPNTEAFF
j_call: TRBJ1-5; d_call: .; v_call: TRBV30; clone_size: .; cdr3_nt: TGTGCCTGGAGTGTAGCCCTGGCAGGGCGAAATCAGCCCCAGCATTTT; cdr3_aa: CAWSVALAGRNQPQHF